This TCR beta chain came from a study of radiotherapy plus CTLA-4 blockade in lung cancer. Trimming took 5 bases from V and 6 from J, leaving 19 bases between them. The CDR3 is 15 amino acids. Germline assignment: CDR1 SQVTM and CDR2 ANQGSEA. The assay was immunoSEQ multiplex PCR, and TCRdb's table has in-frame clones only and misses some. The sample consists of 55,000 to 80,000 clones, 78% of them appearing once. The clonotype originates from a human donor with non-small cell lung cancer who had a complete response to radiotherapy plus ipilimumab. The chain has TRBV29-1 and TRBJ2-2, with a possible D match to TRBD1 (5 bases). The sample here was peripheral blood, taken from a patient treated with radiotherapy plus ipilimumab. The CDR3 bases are TGCAGCGTTCGCATTAACTGGACACCGGCCGGGGAGCTGTTTTTT. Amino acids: CSVRINWTPAGELFF.